This T cell receptor (beta chain) was sequenced in a study of neoadjuvant anti-PD-1 for oral cavity cancer. The CDR3 is made up of 15 amino acids. J lost 5 bases, V lost 2 bases, and 8 bases had no gene match. Germline assignment: CDR1 MNHEY and CDR2 SVGAGI. Measured with immunoSEQ multiplex PCR; TCRdb has only the in-frame clones, and not every one. This table has about 15,000 clones, about 70% appearing once. A word on this clone: Its antigen is currently unknown.

General observations from the study: With a few patients per group, TCR findings need larger cohorts.

The chain links TRBV6-5 to TRBJ2-7; 8 nucleotides match TRBD1. The sequences come from PBMCs, collected before nivolumab (anti-PD-1) treatment. The clonotype comes from a person aged 35-80 years with oral cavity squamous cell carcinoma. The CDR3 region is CASSYTGQGNNEQYF. Here the CDR3 DNA reads TGTGCCAGCAGTTACACAGGACAGGGTAACAACGAGCAGTACTTC.